The 9 T cell receptor beta chains given below trace back to one sample, sequenced in a study of cytomegalovirus exposure and HLA in healthy donors (dated by TCRdb to 2016 to 2017). Library creation used the immunoSEQ multiplex PCR assay. Sourced from immuneACCESS, this table was stored by TCRdb with only in-frame sequences that have V and J called. A share of the clones is absent; for the studies checked, an unresolved V gene accounts for under half, and the remainder has no known explanation. The sample yields 280,000 or so clones; 70% to 90% were counted once. Approximately 0.95% of the sample is taken by the ten largest. Sequenced sample: PBMCs. These receptor sequences come from a woman between 18 and 30 years old in good health and CMV-seronegative.

This clone was detected only once. The chain uses TRBV19 and TRBJ2-1; 7 nucleotides line up with TRBD1. Per germline, CDR1 LNHDA and CDR2 SQIVND (reference sequence). Trimming at V came to 5 bases and at J to 5 bases, leaving 6 bases not matched to a gene. The CDR3 runs to 14 residues. The CDR3 bases are TGTGCCAGTAGTCCTAGGACAGGAAACAATGAGCAGTTCTTC. This gives the protein CASSPRTGNNEQFF. Full variable domain (rest looked up from reference TRBV19 and TRBJ2-1): DGGITQSPKYLFRKEGQNVTLSCEQNLNHDAMYWYRQDPGQGLRLIYYSQIVNDFQKGDIAEGYSVSREKKESFPLTVTSAQKNPTAFYLCASSPRTGNNEQFFGPGTRLTVL.

V and J are TRBV6-1 and TRBJ2-2; 7 bases map to TRBD2. Germline-derived CDR1 and CDR2 are MNHNS and SASEGT. Trimming cost V 8 bases and J 5 bases; bases outside gene matches: 5. This CDR3 has 13 residues. CDR3 region: CASVRGLTGELFF. The DNA for the CDR3 is TGTGCCAGCGTAAGGGGACTAACCGGGGAGCTGTTTTTT.

This chain connects TRBV6-5 to TRBJ2-3; 7 positions agree with TRBD2. The CDR3 has 15 amino acids. V trimming: 3 bases; J trimming: 0 bases; junction bases outside the gene matches: 3. CDR1 is MNHEY, CDR2 SVGAGI, per germline. The CDR3 here is CASSYLAVSTDTQYF. CDR3 nucleotide sequence: TGTGCCAGCAGTTATCTAGCGGTTAGCACAGATACGCAGTATTTT.

This chain joins TRBV19 and TRBJ1-2, with D uncertain. The germline gives CDR1 LNHDA, CDR2 SQIVND (reference sequence). The CDR3 consists of 15 residues. V was clipped by 0 bases and J by 8 bases, with 16 bases between them. DNA of the CDR3: TGTGCCAGTAGTATAGACCGGCGGGGAATGAGCGGCTACACCTTC. Residues: CASSIDRRGMSGYTF. The whole variable domain, filled in from reference TRBV19 and TRBJ1-2, reads DGGITQSPKYLFRKEGQNVTLSCEQNLNHDAMYWYRQDPGQGLRLIYYSQIVNDFQKGDIAEGYSVSREKKESFPLTVTSAQKNPTAFYLCASSIDRRGMSGYTFGSGTRLTVV.

The chain is built from TRBV5-1 and TRBJ1-5; D is unclear. CDR1 is SGHRS, CDR2 YFSETQ, per germline. This CDR3 contains 15 residues. The V gene lost 0 bases and the J gene lost 0 bases, with 7 bases spanning the gap. CDR3 in DNA: TGCGCCAGCAGCTTGGATAACACTAGCAATCAGCCCCAGCATTTT. Translated: CASSLDNTSNQPQHF.

The rearrangement joins TRBV7-3 to TRBJ1-1; 7 bases line up with TRBD1. This CDR3 region has 13 residues. The J segment lost 6 bases and the V segment lost 2 bases, leaving 3 bases of the junction unmatched. Germline CDR1 reads SGHTA; CDR2 reads FQGTGA. CDR3 nucleotides: TGTGCCAGCAGCTTAGACAGGGATTCTGAAGCTTTCTTT. Residues: CASSLDRDSEAFF.

The V and J genes are TRBV6-5 and TRBJ2-3; perhaps TRBD2 as D (6 bases). The CDR3 covers 13 residues. Germline loops: CDR1 MNHEY, CDR2 SVGAGI. Between the trimmed V and J ends, which lost 4 bases and 6 bases, there was a span of 11 bases. CDR3 sequence: CASSSTSKDTQYF. The DNA of the CDR3 is TGTGCCAGCAGTTCGACTAGTAAGGATACGCAGTATTTT.

The chain uses TRBV28 and TRBJ2-7; D remains ambiguous. V was pared by 7 bases and J by 2 bases, with 12 bases between. The germline CDR1 and CDR2 sequences are MDHEN and SYDVKM. This CDR3 comprises 13 residues. CDR3 sequence: CASNEIPTYEQYF. The CDR3 DNA sequence: TGTGCCAGCAATGAGATCCCAACCTACGAGCAGTACTTC.

This clone has a single count. This chain uses TRBV7-6 with TRBJ1-3; D is uncertain. There are 14 residues in the CDR3. Germline-derived CDR1 and CDR2 are SGHVS and FNYEAQ. Trimming pared 3 bases from V and 0 bases from J, leaving 6 bases between. The CDR3: CASSLAVSGNTIYF. In DNA, the CDR3 is TGTGCCAGCAGCTTGGCAGTCTCTGGAAACACCATATATTTT.